Below, 14 T cell receptor beta chains from the same sample are listed, as sequenced in a study of blood T cell repertoires in COVID-19. Assay used: immunoSEQ multiplex PCR; TCRdb lists only in-frame clones, some missing. Among approximately 300,000 clones, roughly 87% were seen once, and the ten largest hold approximately 5.3%. The material sequenced was PBMCs or T cells enriched from blood (not recorded which). The receptors originated from a woman aged 25 to 39 who had recovered from COVID-19.

This chain uses TRBV29-1 with TRBJ2-5; 10 bases align to TRBD1. With V trimmed by 6 bases and J by 5 bases, 6 bases remained unmatched. This CDR3 comprises 13 residues. Per germline, CDR1 SQVTM and CDR2 ANQGSEA. This chain's CDR3 is CSVRTGGAETQYF. The CDR3 region has the DNA TGCAGCGTGCGGACAGGGGGTGCGGAGACCCAGTACTTC.

The chain carries TRBV11-2 and TRBJ1-1; 8 bases line up with TRBD1. CDR1 SGHAT and CDR2 FQNNGV come from the germline V gene. The CDR3 has 17 amino acids. V lost 3 bases, J lost 0 bases, and 9 bases stayed unmatched. CDR3: CASSFPSRGLVNTEAFF. The CDR3 nucleotides are TGTGCCAGCAGCTTTCCGTCCAGGGGGCTGGTGAACACTGAAGCTTTCTTT.

The J gene is TRBJ2-1, the V gene TRBV7-8, with unresolved D. Germline loops: CDR1 SGHVS, CDR2 FQNEAQ. This CDR3 contains 14 residues. The V end lost 3 bases, the J end lost 4 bases, and 10 bases lay between the germline ends. The CDR3 DNA follows: TGTGCCAGCAGCTTCCTCTCGAGATACAATGAGCAGTTCTTC. This sequence encodes CASSFLSRYNEQFF.

This rearrangement joins TRBV2 to TRBJ2-7; 10 bases match TRBD2. Germline loops: CDR1 SNHLY, CDR2 FYNNEI. The CDR3 spans 15 residues. After removal of 10 bases from V and 3 bases from J, the junction contained 12 bases not matched to a gene. The CDR3: CATEEASGGNYEQYF. CDR3 coding DNA: TGTGCCACCGAAGAGGCTAGCGGGGGTAACTACGAGCAGTACTTC.

This sequence joins TRBV4-3 and TRBJ1-5; 7 nucleotides match TRBD1. This CDR3 comprises 17 residues. J was trimmed by 3 bases and V by 0 bases; bases with no gene match: 8. Per the germline V gene, CDR1 is LGHNA and CDR2 is YSLEER. Written as DNA, the CDR3 is TGCGCCAGCAGCCAAGATAGTTTGGGACAGAACAATCAGCCCCAGCATTTT. Amino acid sequence: CASSQDSLGQNNQPQHF.

The rearrangement joins TRBV7-2 to TRBJ2-2, with unresolved D. Trimming cost V 6 bases and J 5 bases, with 13 bases left between them. The CDR3 covers 14 residues. Germline loops: CDR1 SGHTA, CDR2 FQGNSA. This chain's CDR3 is CASRPRATTGELFF. The DNA of the CDR3 is TGTGCCAGCAGACCTCGCGCCACGACCGGGGAGCTGTTTTTT. The variable domain in full, completed from reference TRBV7-2 and TRBJ2-2, reads GAGVSQSPSNKVTEKGKDVELRCDPISGHTALYWYRQSLGQGLEFLIYFQGNSAPDKSGLPSDRFSAERTGGSVSTLTIQRTQQEDSAVYLCASRPRATTGELFFGEGSRLTVL.

DNA for the CDR3: TGTGCCAGCAGCAGTACAAATAGCAATCAGCCCCAGCATTTT. Its translation: CASSSTNSNQPQHF. The chain uses TRBV7-3 and TRBJ1-5; D remains unclear. Trimming removed 5 bases at V and 0 bases at J, with 8 bases between. The CDR3 contains 14 residues. Germline loops: CDR1 SGHTA, CDR2 FQGTGA.

The rearrangement links TRBV4-3 to TRBJ1-1; D might be TRBD1 (6 bases). CDR1 is LGHNA and CDR2 is YSLEER in the germline V gene. Trimming removed 4 bases at V and 2 bases at J, with 26 bases between. The length of the CDR3 is 19 residues. The CDR3 coding sequence is TGCGCCAGCAGCCGGAACCCCGCGAGCAGTCGGGGGGCAAACACTGAAGCTTTCTTT. Protein product: CASSRNPASSRGANTEAFF.

CDR3 nucleotide sequence: TGTGCCAGCAGGACGAGGGGGCGCACTGAAGCTTTCTTT. Translated, it gives CASRTRGRTEAFF. This chain joins TRBV6-5 and TRBJ1-1; 7 bases align to TRBD1. The CDR3 has 13 amino acids. V shed 6 bases, J shed 4 bases, and the junction held 5 bases outside the gene matches. From germline, CDR1 is MNHEY and CDR2 SVGAGI.

V gene TRBV5-1 combines with J gene TRBJ2-7; maybe TRBD1 (7 bases). V lost 0 bases and J lost 2, with 12 bases in between. CDR1 is SGHRS, CDR2 YFSETQ, per germline. The length of the CDR3 is 15 residues. The CDR3 here is CASSLGAGQPYEQYF. CDR3 nucleotides: TGCGCCAGCAGCTTGGGGGCGGGACAGCCCTACGAGCAGTACTTC.

The V and J genes are TRBV7-3 and TRBJ2-6; no firm D call. This CDR3 contains 16 residues. Trimming removed 7 bases at V and 0 bases at J, with 13 bases between. Germline V gene sequence: CDR1 SGHTA, CDR2 FQGTGA. CDR3 sequence reads: CASTDERSSGANVLTF. DNA for the CDR3: TGTGCCAGCACTGACGAGAGGAGCTCTGGGGCCAACGTCCTGACTTTC.

This chain's CDR3 is CASSGTGGGYGYTF. CDR3 nucleotide sequence: TGTGCCAGCAGCGGGACAGGGGGCGGCTATGGCTACACCTTC. This rearrangement joins TRBV2 to TRBJ1-2; TRBD1 matches 12 bases. Losses at the gene ends were 6 bases for V and 4 bases for J; bases not matched to a gene: 3. The V gene's germline CDR1 is SNHLY and CDR2 FYNNEI. This CDR3 region has 14 residues.

This chain joins TRBV18 and TRBJ1-4, with D perhaps TRBD1 (5 bases). The CDR3 totals 14 residues. The germline gives CDR1 KGHSH, CDR2 LQKENI. The V end lost 9 bases, the J end lost 8 bases, and 19 bases lay between the germline ends. CDR3: CASRRPGAGEKLFF. In DNA form, the CDR3 reads TGTGCCAGTCGCCGGCCCGGGGCGGGAGAAAAACTGTTTTTT.

V gene TRBV5-1 combines with J gene TRBJ1-1; TRBD1 is a possible D gene (6 bases). V was trimmed by 4 bases and J by 7 bases, leaving 23 bases between them. CDR3 length: 16 amino acids. Germline V gives CDR1 SGHRS, CDR2 YFSETQ. CDR3 sequence reads: CASSPDQGHPGGEAFF. In DNA form, the CDR3 reads TGCGCCAGCAGCCCGGACCAGGGGCACCCGGGAGGTGAAGCTTTCTTT.